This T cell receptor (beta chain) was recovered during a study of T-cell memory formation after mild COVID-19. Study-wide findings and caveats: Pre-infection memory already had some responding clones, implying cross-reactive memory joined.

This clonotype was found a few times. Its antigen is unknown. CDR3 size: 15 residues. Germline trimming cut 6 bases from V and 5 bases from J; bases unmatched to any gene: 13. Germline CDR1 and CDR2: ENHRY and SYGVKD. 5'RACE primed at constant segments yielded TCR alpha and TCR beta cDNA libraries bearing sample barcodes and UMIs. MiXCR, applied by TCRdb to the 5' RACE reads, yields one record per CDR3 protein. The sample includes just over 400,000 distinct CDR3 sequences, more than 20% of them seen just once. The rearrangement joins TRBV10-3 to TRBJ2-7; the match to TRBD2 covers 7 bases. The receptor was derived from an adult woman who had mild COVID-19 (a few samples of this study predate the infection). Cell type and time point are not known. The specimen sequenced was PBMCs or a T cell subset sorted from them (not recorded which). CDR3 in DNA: TGTGCCATCAGCATAGTTACGGGAGGACGAAACGAGCAGTACTTC. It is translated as CAISIVTGGRNEQYF.